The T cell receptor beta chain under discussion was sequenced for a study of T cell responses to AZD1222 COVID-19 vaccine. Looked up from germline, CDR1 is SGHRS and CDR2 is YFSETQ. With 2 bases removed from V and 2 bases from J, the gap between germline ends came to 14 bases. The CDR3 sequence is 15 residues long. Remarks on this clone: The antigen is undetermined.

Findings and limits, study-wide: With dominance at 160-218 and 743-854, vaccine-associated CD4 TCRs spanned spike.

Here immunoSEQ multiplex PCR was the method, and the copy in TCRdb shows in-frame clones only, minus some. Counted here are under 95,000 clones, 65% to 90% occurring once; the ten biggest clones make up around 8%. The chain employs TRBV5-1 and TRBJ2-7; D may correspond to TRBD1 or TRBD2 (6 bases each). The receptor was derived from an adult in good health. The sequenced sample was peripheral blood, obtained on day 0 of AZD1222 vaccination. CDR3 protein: CASSFQGTGAYEQYF. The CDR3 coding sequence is TGCGCCAGCAGCTTCCAGGGGACGGGGGCCTACGAGCAGTACTTC.